This T cell receptor (beta chain) comes out of a study of cytotoxic CD8 clonotypes in ibrutinib-treated CLL. Across the whole study: The cohort had over nine relapsed/refractory and around 15 treatment-naive patients, 17 IGHV unmutated. The sample average was 255,043 productive templates and 90,000 to 95,000 productive rearrangements. Study results and limitations: Before falling back toward baseline at progression, clonality had risen at the time of ibrutinib response.

The protocol was immunoSEQ multiplex PCR, while the TCRdb copy is restricted to in-frame clones and leaves out a portion. The sample includes fewer than 75,000 clones, more than 70% of them seen just once. V lost 1 base, J lost 6 bases, and 7 bases lay in between. Germline V gene sequence: CDR1 MDHEN, CDR2 SYDVKM. CDR3 length equals 12 residues. Notes on this clone: The target antigen is unknown.

Material: PBMCs, obtained after 12 months of ibrutinib treatment. This TCR derives from a human donor with chronic lymphocytic leukemia. J is TRBJ2-7 and V is TRBV28; D uncertain. Here the CDR3 reads CASSLLAGEQYF. The CDR3 coding sequence is TGTGCCAGCAGTTTATTGGCTGGCGAGCAGTACTTC.